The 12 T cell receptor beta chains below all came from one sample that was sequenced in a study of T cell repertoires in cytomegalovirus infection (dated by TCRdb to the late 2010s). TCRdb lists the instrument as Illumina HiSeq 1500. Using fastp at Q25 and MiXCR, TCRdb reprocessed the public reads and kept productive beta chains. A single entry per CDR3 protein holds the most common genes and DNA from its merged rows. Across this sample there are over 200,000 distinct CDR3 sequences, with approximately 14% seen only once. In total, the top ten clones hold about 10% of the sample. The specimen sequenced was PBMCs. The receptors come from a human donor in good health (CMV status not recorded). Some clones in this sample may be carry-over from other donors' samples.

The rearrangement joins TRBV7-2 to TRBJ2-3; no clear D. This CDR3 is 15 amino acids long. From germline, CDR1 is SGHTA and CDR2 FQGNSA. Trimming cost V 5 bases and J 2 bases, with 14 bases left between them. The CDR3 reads CASSLLGYLTDTQYF. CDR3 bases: TGTGCCAGCAGCCTCCTAGGGTATCTCACAGATACGCAGTATTTT.

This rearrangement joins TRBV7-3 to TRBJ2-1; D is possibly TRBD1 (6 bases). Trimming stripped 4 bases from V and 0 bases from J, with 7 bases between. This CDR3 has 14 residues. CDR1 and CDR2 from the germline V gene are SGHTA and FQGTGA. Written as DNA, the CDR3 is TGTGCCAGCAGCTCGGACAGCTCCTACAATGAGCAGTTCTTC. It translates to CASSSDSSYNEQFF.

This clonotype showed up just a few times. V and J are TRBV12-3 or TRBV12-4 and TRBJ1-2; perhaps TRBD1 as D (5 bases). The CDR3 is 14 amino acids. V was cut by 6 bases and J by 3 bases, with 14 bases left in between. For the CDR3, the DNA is TGTGCCAGCAGCTCCACAGGTTTGGACTATGGCTACACCTTC. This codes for CASSSTGLDYGYTF.

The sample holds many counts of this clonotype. The CDR3 DNA reads TGTGCCACCCGAAACAGGGGCGCCACTAACTATGGCTACACCTTC. As protein: CATRNRGATNYGYTF. The V call is TRBV19, the J call TRBJ1-2; TRBD1 aligns across 7 bases. Germline-derived CDR1 and CDR2 are LNHDA and SQIVND (reference sequence). The CDR3 length is 15 residues. V dropped 10 bases and J dropped 0; count of bases not matched to a gene: 11.

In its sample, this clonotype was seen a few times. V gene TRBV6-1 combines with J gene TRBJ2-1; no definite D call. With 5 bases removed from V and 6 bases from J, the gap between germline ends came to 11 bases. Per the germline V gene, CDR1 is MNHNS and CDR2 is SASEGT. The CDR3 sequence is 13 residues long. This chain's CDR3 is CASSYGRVNEQFF. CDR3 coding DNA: TGTGCCAGCAGTTACGGGCGAGTCAATGAGCAGTTCTTC.

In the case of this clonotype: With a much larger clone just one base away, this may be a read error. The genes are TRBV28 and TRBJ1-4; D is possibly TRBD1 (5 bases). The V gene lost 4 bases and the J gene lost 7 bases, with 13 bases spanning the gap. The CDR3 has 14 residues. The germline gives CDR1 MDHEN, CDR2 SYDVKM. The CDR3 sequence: CASSSPTGTEKLFF. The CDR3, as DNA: TGTGCCAGCAGTTCGCCGACGGGGACTGAAAAACTGTTTTTT.

The CDR3 sequence is CASSLNAGRGNEQYF. The DNA of the CDR3 is TGTGCCAGCAGTTTAAATGCGGGGAGAGGGAACGAGCAGTACTTC. This sequence joins TRBV12-3 or TRBV12-4 and TRBJ2-7; D perhaps matches TRBD2 (6 bases). The CDR3 covers 15 residues. The V gene lost 2 bases and the J gene lost 5 bases, with 16 bases spanning the gap.

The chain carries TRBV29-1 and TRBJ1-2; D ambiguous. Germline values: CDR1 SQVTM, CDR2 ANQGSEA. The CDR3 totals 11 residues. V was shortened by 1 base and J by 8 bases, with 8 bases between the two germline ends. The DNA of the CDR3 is TGCAGCGTTGAAGGACGGTCCGGCTACACCTTC. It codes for CSVEGRSGYTF. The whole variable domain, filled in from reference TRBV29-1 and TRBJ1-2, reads SAVISQKPSRDICQRGTSLTIQCQVDSQVTMMFWYRQQPGQSLTLIATANQGSEATYESGFVIDKFPISRPNLTFSTLTVSNMSPEDSSIYLCSVEGRSGYTFGSGTRLTVV.

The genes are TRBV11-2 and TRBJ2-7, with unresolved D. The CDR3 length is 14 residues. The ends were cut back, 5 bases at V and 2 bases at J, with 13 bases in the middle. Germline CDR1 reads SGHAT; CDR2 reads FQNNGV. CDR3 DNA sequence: TGTGCCAGCAGCCCGGAGACAAATACCTACGAGCAGTACTTC. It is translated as CASSPETNTYEQYF.

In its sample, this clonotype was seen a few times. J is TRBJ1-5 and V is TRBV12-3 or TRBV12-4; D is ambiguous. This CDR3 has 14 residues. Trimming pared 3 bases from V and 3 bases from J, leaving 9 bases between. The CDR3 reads CASSFWTINQPQHF. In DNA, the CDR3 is TGTGCCAGCAGTTTTTGGACTATCAATCAGCCCCAGCATTTT.

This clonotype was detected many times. CDR3 sequence: CASSLTSGTHEQFF. DNA of the CDR3: TGTGCCAGCAGTTTAACTAGCGGCACCCATGAGCAGTTCTTC. The chain carries TRBV28 and TRBJ2-1; 8 bases match TRBD2. This CDR3 contains 14 residues. The V segment lost 2 bases and the J segment 8 bases; nucleotides outside the gene matches: 5. CDR1 is MDHEN, CDR2 SYDVKM, per germline.

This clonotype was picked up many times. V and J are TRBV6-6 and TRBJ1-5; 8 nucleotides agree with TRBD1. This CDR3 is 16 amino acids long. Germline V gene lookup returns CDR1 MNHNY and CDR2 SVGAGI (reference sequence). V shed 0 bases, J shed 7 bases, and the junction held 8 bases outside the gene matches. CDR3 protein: CASSYSRQGADQPQHF. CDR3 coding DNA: TGTGCCAGCAGTTACTCGCGGCAGGGGGCGGACCAGCCCCAGCATTTT.